Listed below are T cell receptor beta chains from one sample, sequenced in a study of tumor and adjacent non-tumor tissue in lung cancer. One entry per CDR3 protein, called by TCRdb with MiXCR from the multiplex PCR reads. The sample shows more than 85,000 distinct CDR3 sequences, 61% of them seen only once. The sequenced sample consisted of lung tumor tissue. Receptors originate from a man aged 65 to 85 with non-small cell lung cancer. Both conserved end residues are part of each CDR3. The D gene is left open where the match is weak. For some rows the clone size is stated as once, few or many, or as a class when expanded; others skip it.

D	V	J	size	CDR3	DNA
TRBD2	TRBV28	TRBJ2-1	few	CASSPGLAGRVEQFF	TGTGCCAGCAGTCCTGGACTAGCGGGAAGGGTTGAGCAGTTCTTC
.	TRBV4-2	TRBJ2-1	once	CASSQGRDSYNKQFF	TGTGCCAGTAGCCAGGGGCGGGACTCCTACAATAAGCAGTTCTTC
TRBD2	TRBV12-5	TRBJ2-1	many	CASGLEQSGTSGIYEQFF	TGTGCTAGTGGTCTCGAACAAAGCGGGACTAGCGGGATCTATGAGCAGTTCTTC
.	TRBV11-2	TRBJ2-3	once	CASSVSTRDMQYF	TGTGCCAGCAGCGTAAGCACGCGTGATATGCAGTATTTT
.	TRBV5-1	TRBJ2-2	few	CASSSLELNTGELFF	TGCGCCAGCAGTTCACTGGAACTAAACACCGGGGAGCTGTTTTTT
.	TRBV20-1	TRBJ2-1	few	CSARGASGGGEQFF	TGCAGTGCTAGAGGGGCTAGTGGGGGAGGTGAGCAGTTCTTC
TRBD1	TRBV28	TRBJ1-6	few	CASSSADRGFTYNSPLHF	TGTGCCAGCAGTTCAGCGGACAGGGGGTTTACCTATAATTCACCCCTCCACTTT
.	TRBV29-1	TRBJ2-1	many	CSHRPGHDEQFF	TGCAGCCACAGGCCGGGTCACGATGAGCAGTTCTTC
.	TRBV24-1	TRBJ2-5	.	CATSDLEPGRPWETQYF	TGTGCCACCAGTGATTTGGAGCCGGGACGGCCGTGGGAGACCCAGTACTTC
.	TRBV15	TRBJ2-4	.	CATADRDPRSRDIQYF	TGTGCCACCGCTGACCGGGACCCCCGCAGCAGGGACATTCAGTACTTC
TRBD2	TRBV6-1	TRBJ2-1	once	CASSKQRGLAAYNEQFF	TGTGCCAGCAGTAAACAACGAGGACTAGCAGCATACAATGAGCAGTTCTTC
.	TRBV11-2	TRBJ2-2	.	CTSRLGPNTEELFF	TGTACCAGCAGACTGGGGCCGAACACCGAGGAGCTGTTTTTT
TRBD2	TRBV11-1	TRBJ2-2	.	CASSTGDAGSGELFF	TGTGCCAGCAGCACGGGGGATGCCGGGAGCGGGGAACTGTTTTTT
TRBD1	TRBV11-2	TRBJ2-5	.	CASNLVDRALGETQYF	TGTGCAAGCAACTTAGTCGACAGGGCATTGGGAGAGACCCAGTACTTC
.	TRBV6-6	TRBJ2-3	many	CASSRGTQYF	TGTGCCAGCAGCCGAGGTACGCAGTATTTT
.	TRBV6-5	TRBJ2-1	.	CASRQWGACNKQFF	TGTGCCAGCCGACAGTGGGGGGCTTGCAATAAGCAGTTCTTC
.	TRBV6-2/TRBV6-3	TRBJ2-7	many	CASVQTIPIRSQQYF	TGTGCCAGCGTGCAGACGATACCCATACGGTCCCAGCAGTACTTC
.	TRBV30	TRBJ2-1	few	CAWSARYNEQFF	TGTGCCTGGAGTGCCAGGTACAATGAGCAGTTCTTC
TRBD2	TRBV6-2/TRBV6-3	TRBJ2-2	once	CASSRVAGASTGELFF	TGTGCCTCCAGCCGGGTAGCGGGGGCTAGCACCGGGGAGCTGTTTTTT
.	TRBV19	TRBJ2-7	.	CASSAGLGRHEQYF	TGTGCCAGTAGTGCGGGACTGGGCCGCCACGAGCAGTACTTC
.	TRBV10-2	TRBJ1-1	.	CASKYHRNTEAFF	TGCGCTAGCAAATATCACAGGAACACTGAAGCTTTCTTT
.	TRBV11-2	TRBJ2-1	.	CASSSRTSQSYNGQFF	TGTGCTAGCAGCTCCAGGACAAGCCAGTCCTATAATGGGCAATTCTTC
.	TRBV6-5	TRBJ1-1	.	CASSRTVNTETFF	TGTGCCAGCAGTCGGACGGTGAACACTGAAACTTTCTTT
.	TRBV29-1	TRBJ2-5	many	CSVELSEETQYF	TGCAGCGTTGAGCTTAGCGAGGAGACCCAGTACTTC
TRBD1	TRBV30	TRBJ1-6	.	CAWRRDRGNLPLHF	TGTGCCTGGCGGCGGGACAGGGGTAATTTACCCCTCCACTTT
.	TRBV29-1	TRBJ1-2	.	CSVSGQPSYGYTF	TGCAGCGTCTCCGGACAGCCATCCTATGGCTACACCTTC
.	TRBV11-3	TRBJ1-5	.	CASSLDEGDYSNQHQHF	TGTGCCAGCAGCTTAGACGAGGGAGATTATAGCAATCAGCACCAGCATTTT
TRBD2	TRBV29-1	TRBJ2-5	.	CRVDGLAGELKETQYF	TGCAGAGTTGATGGACTAGCGGGGGAATTAAAAGAGACCCAGTACTTC
TRBD1	TRBV12-3/TRBV12-4	TRBJ1-3	.	CASSLGQTTGSTIYF	TGTGCCAGCAGTTTGGGACAGACTACTGGAAGCACCATATATTTC
.	TRBV4-2	TRBJ1-1	.	CANSQDHIVAFF	TGTGCCAACAGCCAAGATCATATCGTAGCCTTCTTT
.	TRBV28	TRBJ2-3	.	CTSSFVQGTVTQYF	TGTACCAGCAGTTTCGTTCAGGGCACAGTTACGCAGTATTTT
TRBD1	TRBV5-1	TRBJ2-5	.	CASSWIPGQGDDTQYF	TGCGCCAGCAGCTGGATTCCGGGACAGGGGGATGATACCCAGTACTTC